The 18 T cell receptor beta chains given below trace back to one sample, sequenced in a study of blood T cells in healthy people across ages. Through a sample-barcoded 5' primer and a J-beta primer mix, a second PCR was run for roughly 7 to 12 cycles. TCRdb recomputed calls from the 5' RACE reads with MiXCR, one row per CDR3 protein. The repertoire holds fewer than 900,000 distinct CDR3 sequences, with 43% as singletons. Material for sequencing was blood. All receptors come from a woman in her sixties or seventies in good health.

This chain uses TRBV6-1 with TRBJ2-1; D may be TRBD1 (6 bases). This CDR3 comprises 14 residues. The germline gives CDR1 MNHNS, CDR2 SASEGT. V lost 4 bases and J 7 bases, leaving 14 bases between the germline ends. DNA of the CDR3: TGTGCCAGCAGTGCTCTCCCACAGGGTAATGAGCAGTTCTTC. Its protein is CASSALPQGNEQFF.

In its sample, this clonotype was seen a few times. This chain joins TRBV20-1 and TRBJ2-7, with 8 bases lining up with TRBD2. The germline CDR1 and CDR2 sequences are DFQATT and SNEGSKA (reference sequence). V lost 6 bases and J lost 10; bases outside the gene matches: 17. This CDR3 contains 14 residues. The CDR3 bases are TGCAGTGCGGCGCCTGGGACTAGACCAGAGGTCCAGTACTTC. This translates into CSAAPGTRPEVQYF.

The chain employs TRBV20-1 and TRBJ1-5, with D unclear. The CDR3 runs to 13 residues. Per germline, CDR1 DFQATT and CDR2 SNEGSKA (reference sequence). V lost 6 bases and J lost 3, with 12 bases in between. CDR3 nucleotide sequence: TGCAGTGCCTTCCGAGGATACAATCAGCCCCAGCATTTT. Translation: CSAFRGYNQPQHF.

CDR3 sequence reads: CASSPDRWGGYTF. CDR3 nucleotide sequence: TGTGCCAGCAGTCCCGACAGGTGGGGTGGCTACACCTTC. The gene calls are TRBV7-2 and TRBJ1-2, with D maybe TRBD1 (6 bases). This CDR3 contains 13 residues. Germline lookup yields CDR1 SGHTA and CDR2 FQGNSA. Trimming took 6 bases from V and 7 from J, leaving 15 bases between them.

The sample holds one count of this clonotype. This chain links TRBV20-1 with TRBJ2-7; a possible D gene is TRBD1 (6 bases). The CDR3 sequence is 15 residues long. Trimming took off 0 bases at V and 3 bases at J, with 15 bases between the two ends. Germline assignment: CDR1 DFQATT and CDR2 SNEGSKA (reference sequence). CDR3 region: CSARDPAGAHYEQYF. DNA for the CDR3: TGCAGTGCTAGAGATCCGGCAGGGGCCCACTACGAGCAGTACTTC.

This chain joins TRBV20-1 and TRBJ2-5; 11 nucleotides line up with TRBD2. Trimming at V came to 4 bases and at J to 5 bases, leaving 9 bases not matched to a gene. This CDR3 spans 15 amino acids. Germline CDR1 DFQATT, CDR2 SNEGSKA (reference sequence). The CDR3 DNA is TGCAGTGCTACTTCGGTAGCGGGGGGGATTGAGACCCAGTACTTC. This sequence encodes CSATSVAGGIETQYF.

This clonotype was counted many times. The chain combines TRBV12-3 or TRBV12-4 with TRBJ2-3; perhaps TRBD2 as D (6 bases). V shed 3 bases and J shed 1 base, with 8 bases lying between them. The CDR3 spans 14 residues. The CDR3 sequence is CASSFTGGTDTQYF. CDR3 nucleotide sequence: TGTGCCAGCAGTTTTACGGGGGGCACAGATACGCAGTATTTT.

The sample holds many counts of this clonotype. The chain uses TRBV12-3 or TRBV12-4 and TRBJ2-5; 8 nucleotides align to TRBD1. The CDR3 is 14 residues long. The V segment lost 6 bases and the J segment 4 bases; nucleotides outside the gene matches: 7. The CDR3 DNA reads TGTGCCAGCAGGCAACAGGGGGGAGGAGAGACCCAGTACTTC. Translation gives CASRQQGGGETQYF.

This chain joins TRBV7-9 and TRBJ1-5, with TRBD1 matching over 8 bases. Losses at the gene ends were 5 bases for V and 0 bases for J; bases not matched to a gene: 6. This CDR3 has 16 residues. Germline lookup yields CDR1 SEHNR and CDR2 FQNEAQ (reference sequence). The CDR3 sequence is CASSQTGAFSNQPQHF. CDR3 bases: TGTGCCAGCAGCCAGACAGGGGCCTTTAGCAATCAGCCCCAGCATTTT.

The chain employs TRBV24-1 and TRBJ2-1; D is possibly TRBD1 (6 bases). In germline, CDR1 is KGHDR, CDR2 SFDVKD. V dropped 4 bases and J dropped 4 bases, with 13 bases sitting between them. CDR3 length: 15 residues. CDR3 bases: TGTGCCACCAGTGAAACAGGGAGTTTATACAATGAGCAGTTCTTC. Its protein product is CATSETGSLYNEQFF.

This clonotype has ten or more counts. V and J are TRBV4-3 and TRBJ2-1, with TRBD2 matching 9 bases. Germline V gene lookup returns CDR1 LGHNA and CDR2 YSLEER. After removal of 1 base from V and 3 bases from J, the junction contained 7 bases not matched to a gene. CDR3 length equals 17 residues. The CDR3 spells CASSQADRLAVYNEQFF. The CDR3 nucleotides are TGCGCCAGCAGCCAAGCAGACCGACTAGCGGTCTACAATGAGCAGTTCTTC.

The V gene is TRBV5-1, the J gene TRBJ2-5; TRBD2 aligns across 7 bases. Germline V CDR1 and CDR2: SGHRS, YFSETQ. The CDR3 consists of 13 residues. V shed 7 bases and J 5 bases; nucleotides not matched to a gene: 8. CDR3 in amino acids: CASRTSMSETQYF. The CDR3 bases are TGCGCCAGCCGGACTAGTATGTCCGAGACCCAGTACTTC. Variable domain in full (rest from reference TRBV5-1 and TRBJ2-5): KAGVTQTPRYLIKTRGQQVTLSCSPISGHRSVSWYQQTPGQGLQFLFEYFSETQRNKGNFPGRFSGRQFSNSRSEMNVSTLELGDSALYLCASRTSMSETQYFGPGTRLLVL.

This clonotype was detected a few times. The V and J genes are TRBV7-8 and TRBJ1-4, with TRBD1 matching 9 bases. The V segment lost 3 bases and the J segment 8 bases; nucleotides outside the gene matches: 4. The length of the CDR3 is 14 residues. The germline gives CDR1 SGHVS, CDR2 FQNEAQ. CDR3 nucleotides: TGTGCCAGCAGCTTCACAGGGGGCGCGGAAAAACTGTTTTTT. Translated: CASSFTGGAEKLFF.

This clonotype was recorded a few times. The CDR3, as DNA: TGCAGCGTTAGTTGGGGCAGCTCCTACGAGCAGTACTTC. Its protein product is CSVSWGSSYEQYF. The chain combines TRBV29-1 with TRBJ2-7, with D possibly being TRBD1 (5 bases). Trimming cost V 5 bases and J 0 bases, with 11 bases left between them. The CDR3 is 13 residues long. Germline-derived CDR1 and CDR2 are SQVTM and ANQGSEA.

This clonotype was found a few times. The V and J genes are TRBV5-6 and TRBJ2-7, with D perhaps matching TRBD1 or TRBD2 (5 bases each). V dropped 3 bases and J dropped 6 bases, with 16 bases sitting between them. CDR1 and CDR2 from the germline V gene are SGHDT and YYEEEE. The CDR3 covers 14 residues. CDR3 DNA sequence: TGTGCCAGCAGCTATTCAGGGAGCCTGGGCGAGCAGTACTTC. Translated, it gives CASSYSGSLGEQYF.

The V gene is TRBV27, the J gene TRBJ2-7; D uncertain. The ends were cut back, 6 bases at V and 4 bases at J, with 16 bases in the middle. The CDR3 sequence is 14 residues long. Germline CDR1 reads MNHEY; CDR2 reads SMNVEV (reference sequence). The CDR3 region has the DNA TGTGCCAGCAGGGGGTGGAGCCTAGGTTACGAGCAGTACTTC. It specifies CASRGWSLGYEQYF.

V gene TRBV7-2 combines with J gene TRBJ2-3, with a weak D call TRBD1 (6 bases). V lost 2 bases to trimming and J lost 8 bases, with 17 bases between them. In germline, CDR1 is SGHTA, CDR2 FQGNSA. The CDR3 runs to 15 residues. The CDR3 DNA sequence: TGTGCCAGCAGCTTACCGGGACACTTGAGGGGTACGCAGTATTTT. Translating it yields CASSLPGHLRGTQYF.

Only a few counts were recorded for this clonotype. V gene TRBV9 combines with J gene TRBJ2-3, with a weak D call TRBD2 (5 bases). V lost 0 bases to trimming and J lost 2 bases, with 19 bases between them. Germline V gives CDR1 SGDLS, CDR2 YYNGEE. The CDR3 is 18 residues long. Here the CDR3 reads CASSVEIHGVKPTDTQYF. The CDR3 bases are TGTGCCAGCAGCGTAGAGATTCACGGGGTAAAGCCCACAGATACGCAGTATTTT.